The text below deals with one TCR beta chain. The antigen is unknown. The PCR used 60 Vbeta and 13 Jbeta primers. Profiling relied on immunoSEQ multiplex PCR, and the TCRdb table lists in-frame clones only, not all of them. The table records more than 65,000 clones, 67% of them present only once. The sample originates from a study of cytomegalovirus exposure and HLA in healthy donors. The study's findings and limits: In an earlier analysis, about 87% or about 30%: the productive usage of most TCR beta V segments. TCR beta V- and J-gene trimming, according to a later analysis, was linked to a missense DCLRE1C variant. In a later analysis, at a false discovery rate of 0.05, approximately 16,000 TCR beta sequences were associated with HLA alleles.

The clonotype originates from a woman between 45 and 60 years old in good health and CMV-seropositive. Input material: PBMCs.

This chain's CDR3 is CASSETRMMNTEAFF. The CDR3 nucleotides are TGTGCCAGCAGCGAGACCAGGATGATGAACACTGAAGCTTTCTTT. The chain uses TRBV9 and TRBJ1-1, with unresolved D. Between the trimmed V and J ends, which lost 3 bases and 0 bases, there was a span of 12 bases. CDR3 length equals 15 residues. Germline CDR1 reads SGDLS; CDR2 reads YYNGEE.